This passage covers 3 T cell receptor beta chains from one sample sequenced in a study of metastatic and nonmetastatic thyroid tumors. Not a single patient had been given any form of treatment at any point before undergoing thyroid surgery. MiXCR was used by TCRdb to re-call the PCR reads. The table includes 25,000 to 35,000 clones, around 15% detected once. Sequenced input: blood. The receptor set was obtained from a female donor with papillary thyroid cancer or a benign thyroid nodule (not recorded which). Some clones in this sample may be carry-over from other donors' samples.

The sample holds many counts of this clone. The chain recombines TRBV10-3 with TRBJ2-3; D is unclear. The CDR3 totals 16 residues. Trimming took off 4 bases at V and 2 bases at J, with 16 bases between the two ends. From germline, CDR1 is ENHRY and CDR2 SYGVKD. As DNA, the CDR3 is TGTGCCATCAGTGGGGAAGCGAAGGCCTACACAGATACGCAGTATTTT. As protein: CAISGEAKAYTDTQYF.

This sequence joins TRBV19 and TRBJ2-1, with no clear D. V lost 1 base and J lost 1, with 5 bases in between. This CDR3 spans 14 amino acids. In germline, CDR1 is LNHDA, CDR2 SQIVND (reference sequence). In nucleotides, the CDR3 is TGTGCCAGTAGTATAGTAGGGTCCTACAATGAGCAGTTCTTC. It specifies CASSIVGSYNEQFF.

This clone was observed many times. This sequence joins TRBV6-5 and TRBJ2-1; D perhaps matches TRBD2 (6 bases). This CDR3 has 14 residues. V gave up 0 bases and J gave up 12 bases, with 15 bases separating them. Germline V lookup: CDR1 MNHEY, CDR2 SVGAGI. CDR3 residues: CASSYSKAGRGQFF. Written as DNA, the CDR3 is TGTGCCAGCAGTTACTCGAAAGCGGGTCGGGGGCAGTTCTTC.